This T cell receptor beta chain appears in the sequencing data of a study of Tregs in tolerant kidney transplant recipients. On this clone itself: The sequenced fragment ends 3 residues before the CDR3 boundary, so the rest is inferred from the germline J gene.

The germline V gene encodes CDR1 ENHRY and CDR2 SYGVKD. The CDR3 is made up of 16 amino acids. With 3 bases clipped from V and 6 bases from J, the junction kept 7 bases outside the gene matches. Sequencing used immunoSEQ multiplex PCR; TCRdb keeps in-frame clones, though not all of them. The listing contains approximately 50,000 clones. The material was CD4+ T cells from blood, obtained before the transplant. The rearrangement uses TRBV10-3 and TRBJ2-7; 14 positions agree with TRBD2. The sequence was collected from a human donor who received a combined kidney and bone marrow transplant. The covered CDR3 bases are TGTGCCATCAGTGACCCGGGACTAGCGGGAGCCCGCGAG. This gives the protein CAISDPGLAGARE. The full CDR3 reads CAISDPGLAGAREQYF.